This paragraph reports one T cell receptor beta chain. Its antigen is unidentified. This entry is derived from a study of T cells expressing NK-cell markers. TCRdb re-called the 5' RACE reads; one entry per CDR3 protein, DNA not given. The table lists 350,000 to 500,000 distinct CDR3 sequences. Overall study results and limits: Where a few donors were concerned, these clonotypes also led the CD3+CD56-NKG2C+ fraction. There remained a lack of clarity about HCMV specificity of expanded NKG2C+ T cell clones. The dominant NKG2C+ clonotypes represented about 1.0-7.0% of CD8+ T cells in five or six donors.

The source of this sequence is a woman aged 18 to 69 in good health. The sample was blood T cells: a sorted CD56 or NKG2C T cell subset, CD4+ or CD8+ T cells, or bulk PBMC T cells (not recorded which).

CDR3 region: CASRDVNYEQYF. This chain joins TRBV4-2 and TRBJ2-7. The CDR3 consists of 12 residues. The germline gives CDR1 LGHNA, CDR2 YNFKEQ.